This entry lists 4 T cell receptor beta chains sequenced from one sample in a study of T cells after yellow fever vaccination (dated by TCRdb to about 2019). To prepare the library, 5' RACE was applied. Sequencing was carried out with an Illumina HiSeq 2500. The raw public reads went through TCRdb reprocessing: fastp at Q25, MiXCR clone calling, in-frame beta chains kept. Entries that share a CDR3 protein sequence are merged under the most common genes and DNA. This sample is represented by about 85,000 distinct CDR3 sequences; about an eighth of them were singletons. The ten largest clones capture just under 25% of the sample. This sample's treatment or condition label indicates: live attenuated yellow fever vaccine strain. The specimen was CD8+ T cells not binding an NS4B(214-222) dextramer, sorted from PBMCs, collected roughly 23 days after the first yellow fever vaccination. The cell subset or site tag for this specimen amounts to: NS4B epitope dextramer-negative CD8 T cells. Receptor source: a man between 18 and 35 years old who received the YFV17D yellow fever vaccine.

The chain employs TRBV20-1 and TRBJ2-7, with D possibly being TRBD1 (5 bases). The CDR3 spans 13 residues. V was cut by 5 bases and J by 3 bases, with 14 bases left in between. Germline lookup yields CDR1 DFQATT and CDR2 SNEGSKA (reference sequence). The CDR3 nucleotides are TGCAGTGCTTCCGACCTCAGGGACTACGAGCAGTACGTC. Its translation: CSASDLRDYEQYV.

This clonotype was observed at least ten times. The V and J genes are TRBV6-2 or TRBV6-3 and TRBJ2-6; D perhaps matches TRBD1 (5 bases). The CDR3 runs to 15 residues. The V and J ends lost 2 bases and 1 base respectively, with 6 bases between them. Germline V CDR1 and CDR2: MNHEY, SVGEGT. This CDR3 reads CASSYRQSGANVLTF. DNA of the CDR3: TGTGCCAGCAGTTACAGACAGTCTGGGGCCAACGTCCTGACTTTC.

The chain combines TRBV15 with TRBJ1-2, with TRBD1 matching 7 bases. Germline V gives CDR1 LNHNV, CDR2 YYDKDF (reference sequence). The CDR3 length is 15 residues. V gave up 0 bases and J gave up 1 base; unmatched junction bases: 2. CDR3 loop: CATSRDRDSNYGYTF. CDR3 in DNA: TGTGCCACCAGCAGAGATAGGGACAGTAACTATGGCTACACCTTC.

The gene calls are TRBV5-6 and TRBJ2-3, with 10 bases aligning to TRBD2. The germline gives CDR1 SGHDT, CDR2 YYEEEE. V lost 0 bases to trimming and J lost 2 bases; unmatched junction nucleotides: 3. CDR3 length equals 16 residues. CDR3 sequence (DNA): TGTGCCAGCAGCTTGGGCCTAGCGGGGGCCACAGATACGCAGTATTTT. The encoded protein is CASSLGLAGATDTQYF.